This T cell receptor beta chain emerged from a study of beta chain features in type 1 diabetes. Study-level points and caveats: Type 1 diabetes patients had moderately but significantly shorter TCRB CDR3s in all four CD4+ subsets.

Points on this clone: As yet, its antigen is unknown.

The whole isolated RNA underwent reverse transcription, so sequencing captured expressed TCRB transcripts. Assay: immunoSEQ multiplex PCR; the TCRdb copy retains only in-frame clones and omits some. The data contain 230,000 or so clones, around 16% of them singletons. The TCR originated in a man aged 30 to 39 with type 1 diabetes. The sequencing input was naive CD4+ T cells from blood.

The CDR3 loop is CASSVDGRGETQYF. The DNA of the CDR3 is TGTGCCAGCAGCGTAGACGGCAGAGGAGAGACCCAGTACTTC. The chain recombines TRBV9 with TRBJ2-5, with D unclear. Per germline, CDR1 SGDLS and CDR2 YYNGEE. V shed 0 bases and J shed 4 bases, with 10 bases lying between them. The CDR3 runs to 14 residues.